This TCR beta chain emerged from a study of blood T cell repertoires in COVID-19. Study as a whole: Collection of acute and convalescent COVID-19 samples took place in the United States, Italy and Spain.

This clone was counted only a few times. TCRdb's table, derived via immunoSEQ multiplex PCR, lists solely in-frame clones and lacks some. The sample lists more than 250,000 clones, over 80% occurring once. V lost 6 bases, J lost 1 base, and 2 bases stayed unmatched. The CDR3 is 13 residues long. Germline CDR1 ENHRY, CDR2 SYGVKD. This TCR was sampled from a man between 60 and 70 years old who had recovered from COVID-19. What was sequenced was peripheral blood. V gene TRBV10-3 combines with J gene TRBJ1-1, with 7 bases fitting TRBD1. Written as DNA, the CDR3 is TGTGCCATCAGGGGACAGCAGAACACTGAAGCTTTCTTT. Its protein product is CAIRGQQNTEAFF.